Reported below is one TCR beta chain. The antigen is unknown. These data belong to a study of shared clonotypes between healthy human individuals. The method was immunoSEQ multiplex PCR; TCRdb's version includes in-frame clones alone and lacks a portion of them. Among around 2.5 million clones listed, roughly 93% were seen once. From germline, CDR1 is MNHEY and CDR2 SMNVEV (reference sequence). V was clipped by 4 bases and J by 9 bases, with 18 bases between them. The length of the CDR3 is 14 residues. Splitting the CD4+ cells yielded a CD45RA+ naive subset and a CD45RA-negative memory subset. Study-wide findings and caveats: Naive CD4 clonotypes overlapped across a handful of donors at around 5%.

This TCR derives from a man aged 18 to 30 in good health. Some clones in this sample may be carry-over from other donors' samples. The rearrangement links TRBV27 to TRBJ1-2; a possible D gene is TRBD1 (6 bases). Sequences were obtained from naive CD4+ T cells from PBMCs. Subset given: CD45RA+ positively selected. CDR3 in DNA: TGTGCCAGCAGTTCCCTGGACAGAATAGGAAGCTACACCTTC. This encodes CASSSLDRIGSYTF.